This T cell receptor (beta chain) was sequenced during a study of cytomegalovirus exposure and HLA in healthy donors. The data were produced by immunoSEQ multiplex PCR, yet TCRdb's version contains in-frame clones alone and is incomplete. The table records fewer than 100,000 clones, roughly 90% of them present only once. As to this clone: Its antigen is not identified.

Study-level points and caveats: According to a subsequent analysis, TCR clusters from the first cohort were inclined to appear together in the 100 to 150 validation repertoires. The dataset shows that most TCR sequences were rare, while some public TCRs occurred in many donors. The study listed roughly 160 cytomegalovirus-associated TCR beta chains. Both high specificity and high sensitivity reportedly marked the classifier's diagnosis of cytomegalovirus status.

This CDR3 has 14 amino acids. V lost 6 bases and J lost 3; bases outside the gene matches: 7. The germline CDR1 and CDR2 sequences are MDHEN and SYDVKM. The sequence derives from a man aged 25-45 years in good health and CMV-seronegative. The sample consisted of PBMCs. This sequence joins TRBV28 and TRBJ1-1; TRBD1 matches 7 bases. The DNA for the CDR3 is TGTGCCAGCAGCCCCGGACAGGCATACACTGAAGCTTTCTTT. Translation gives CASSPGQAYTEAFF.